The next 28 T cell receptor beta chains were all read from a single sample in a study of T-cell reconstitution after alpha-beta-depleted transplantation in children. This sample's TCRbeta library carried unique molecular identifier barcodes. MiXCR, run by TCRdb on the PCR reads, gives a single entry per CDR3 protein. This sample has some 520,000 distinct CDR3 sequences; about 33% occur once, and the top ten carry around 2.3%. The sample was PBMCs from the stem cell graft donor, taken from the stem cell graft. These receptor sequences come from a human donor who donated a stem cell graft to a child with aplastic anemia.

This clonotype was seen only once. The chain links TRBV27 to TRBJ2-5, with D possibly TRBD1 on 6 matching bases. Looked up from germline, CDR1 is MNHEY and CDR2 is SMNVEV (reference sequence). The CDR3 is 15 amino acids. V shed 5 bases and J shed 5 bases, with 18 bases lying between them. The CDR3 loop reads CASSHLRGMEETQYF. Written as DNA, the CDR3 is TGTGCCAGCAGTCATCTCAGGGGCATGGAGGAGACCCAGTACTTC.

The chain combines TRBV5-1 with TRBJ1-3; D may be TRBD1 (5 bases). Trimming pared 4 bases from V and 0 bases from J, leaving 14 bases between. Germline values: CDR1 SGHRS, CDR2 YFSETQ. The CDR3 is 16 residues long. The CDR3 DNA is TGCGCCAGCAGCCCCGGGACTCCTAGCTCTGGAAACACCATATATTTT. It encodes CASSPGTPSSGNTIYF.

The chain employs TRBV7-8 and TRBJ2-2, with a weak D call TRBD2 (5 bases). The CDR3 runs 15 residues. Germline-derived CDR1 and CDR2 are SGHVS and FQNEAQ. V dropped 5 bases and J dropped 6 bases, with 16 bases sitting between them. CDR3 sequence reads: CASSQRLLGPGELFF. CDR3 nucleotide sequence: TGTGCCAGCAGCCAAAGATTACTAGGCCCCGGGGAGCTGTTTTTT.

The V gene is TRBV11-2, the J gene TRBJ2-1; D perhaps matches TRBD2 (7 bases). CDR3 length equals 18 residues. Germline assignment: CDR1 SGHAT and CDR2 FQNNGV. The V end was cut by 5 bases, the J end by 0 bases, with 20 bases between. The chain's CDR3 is CASSLPSGGPSSYNEQFF. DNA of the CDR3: TGTGCCAGCAGCCTCCCGTCCGGGGGGCCCAGCTCCTACAATGAGCAGTTCTTC.

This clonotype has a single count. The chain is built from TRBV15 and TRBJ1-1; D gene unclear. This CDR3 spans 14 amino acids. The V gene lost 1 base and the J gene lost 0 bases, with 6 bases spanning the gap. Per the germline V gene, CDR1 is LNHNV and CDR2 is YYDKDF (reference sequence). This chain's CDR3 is CATSRGRVNTEAFF. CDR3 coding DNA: TGTGCCACCAGCAGAGGTAGGGTGAACACTGAAGCTTTCTTT.

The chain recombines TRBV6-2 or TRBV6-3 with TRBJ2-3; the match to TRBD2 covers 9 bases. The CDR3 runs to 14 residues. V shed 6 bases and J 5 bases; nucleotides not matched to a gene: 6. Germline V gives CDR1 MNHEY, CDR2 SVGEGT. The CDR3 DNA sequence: TGTGCCAGCAGCTCTAGCGGGATGGTAGATACGCAGTATTTT. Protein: CASSSSGMVDTQYF.

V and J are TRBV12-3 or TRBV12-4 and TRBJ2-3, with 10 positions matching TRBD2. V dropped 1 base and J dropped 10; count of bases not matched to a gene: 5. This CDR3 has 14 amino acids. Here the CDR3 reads CASSLGTSGAAQYF. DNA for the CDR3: TGTGCCAGCAGTTTAGGGACTAGCGGAGCTGCGCAGTATTTT.

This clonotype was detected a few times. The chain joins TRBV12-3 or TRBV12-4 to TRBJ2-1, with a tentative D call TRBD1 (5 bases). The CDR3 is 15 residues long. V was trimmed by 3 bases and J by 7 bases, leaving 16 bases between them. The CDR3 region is CASSFRQQWVNEQFF. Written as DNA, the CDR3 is TGTGCCAGCAGTTTTAGACAGCAGTGGGTGAATGAGCAGTTCTTC.

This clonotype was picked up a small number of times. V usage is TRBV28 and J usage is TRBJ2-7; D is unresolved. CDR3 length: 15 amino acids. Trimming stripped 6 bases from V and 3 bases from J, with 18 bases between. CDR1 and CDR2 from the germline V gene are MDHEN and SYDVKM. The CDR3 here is CASSFFAGRNYEQYF. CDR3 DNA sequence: TGTGCCAGCAGCTTCTTCGCAGGTCGGAACTACGAGCAGTACTTC.

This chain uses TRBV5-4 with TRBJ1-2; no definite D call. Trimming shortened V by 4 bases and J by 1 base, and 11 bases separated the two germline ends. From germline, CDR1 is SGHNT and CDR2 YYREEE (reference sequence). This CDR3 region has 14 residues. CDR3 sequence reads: CASSPYQYNYGYTF. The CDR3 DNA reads TGTGCCAGCAGCCCCTATCAATATAACTATGGCTACACCTTC.

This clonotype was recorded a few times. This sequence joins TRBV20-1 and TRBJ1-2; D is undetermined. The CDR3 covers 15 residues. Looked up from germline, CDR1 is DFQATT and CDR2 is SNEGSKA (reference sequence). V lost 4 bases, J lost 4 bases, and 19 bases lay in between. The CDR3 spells CSAKAVRTSGYGYTF. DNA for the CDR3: TGCAGTGCTAAAGCAGTAAGAACTTCGGGCTATGGCTACACCTTC.

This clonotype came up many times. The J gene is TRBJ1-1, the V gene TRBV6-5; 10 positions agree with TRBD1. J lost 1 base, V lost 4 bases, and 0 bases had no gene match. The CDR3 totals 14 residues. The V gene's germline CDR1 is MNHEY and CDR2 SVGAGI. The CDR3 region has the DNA TGTGCCAGCAGTTGGGACAGGGGGAACACTGAAGCTTTCTTT. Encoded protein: CASSWDRGNTEAFF.

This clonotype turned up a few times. DNA of the CDR3: TGTGCCAGCTCACCAGTAGGGGACTATGGCTACACCTTC. Its protein is CASSPVGDYGYTF. V is TRBV18 and J is TRBJ1-2; tentatively, D is TRBD1 (5 bases). V was cut by 2 bases and J by 3 bases, with 7 bases left in between. Germline CDR1 is KGHSH and CDR2 is LQKENI. This CDR3 has 13 residues. The whole variable domain, remainder taken from reference TRBV18 and TRBJ1-2, is NAGVMQNPRHLVRRRGQEARLRCSPMKGHSHVYWYRQLPEEGLKFMVYLQKENIIDESGMPKERFSAEFPKEGPSILRIQQVVRGDSAAYFCASSPVGDYGYTFGSGTRLTVV.

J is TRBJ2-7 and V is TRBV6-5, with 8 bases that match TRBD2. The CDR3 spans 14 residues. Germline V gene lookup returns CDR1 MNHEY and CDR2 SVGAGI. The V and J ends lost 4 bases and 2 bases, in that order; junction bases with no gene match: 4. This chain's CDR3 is CASSWLAGPYEQYV. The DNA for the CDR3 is TGTGCCAGCAGTTGGCTAGCGGGCCCCTACGAGCAGTACGTC.

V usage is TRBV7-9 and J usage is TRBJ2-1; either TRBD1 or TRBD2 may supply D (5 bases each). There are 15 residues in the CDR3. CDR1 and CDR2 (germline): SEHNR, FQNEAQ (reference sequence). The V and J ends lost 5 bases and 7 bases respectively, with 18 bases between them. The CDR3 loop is CASSVLGPQWNEQFF. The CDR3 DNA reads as TGTGCCAGCAGCGTGTTGGGACCCCAGTGGAATGAGCAGTTCTTC.

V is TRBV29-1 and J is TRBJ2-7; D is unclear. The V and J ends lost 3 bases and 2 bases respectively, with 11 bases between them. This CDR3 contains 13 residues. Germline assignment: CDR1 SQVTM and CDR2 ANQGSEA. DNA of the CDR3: TGCAGCGTTGAGGTAGGGATCCCCTACGAGCAGTACTTC. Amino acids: CSVEVGIPYEQYF.

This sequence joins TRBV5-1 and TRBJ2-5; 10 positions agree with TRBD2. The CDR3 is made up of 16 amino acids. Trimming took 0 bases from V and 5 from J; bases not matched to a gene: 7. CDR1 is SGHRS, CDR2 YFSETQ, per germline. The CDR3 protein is CASSLAPAGGQETQYF. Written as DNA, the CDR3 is TGCGCCAGCAGCTTGGCGCCAGCGGGAGGGCAGGAGACCCAGTACTTC. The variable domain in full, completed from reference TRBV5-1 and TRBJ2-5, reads KAGVTQTPRYLIKTRGQQVTLSCSPISGHRSVSWYQQTPGQGLQFLFEYFSETQRNKGNFPGRFSGRQFSNSRSEMNVSTLELGDSALYLCASSLAPAGGQETQYFGPGTRLLVL.

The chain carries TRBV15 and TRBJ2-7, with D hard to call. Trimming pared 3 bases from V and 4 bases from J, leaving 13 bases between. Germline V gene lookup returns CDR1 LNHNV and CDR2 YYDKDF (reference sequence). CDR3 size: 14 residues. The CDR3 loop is CATSSGTNLYEQYF. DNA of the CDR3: TGTGCCACCAGCAGCGGCACGAACCTTTACGAGCAGTACTTC.

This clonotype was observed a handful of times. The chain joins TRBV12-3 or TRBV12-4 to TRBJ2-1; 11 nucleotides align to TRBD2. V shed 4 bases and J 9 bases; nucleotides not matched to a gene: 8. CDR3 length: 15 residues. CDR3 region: CASSSIAGGMSEQFF. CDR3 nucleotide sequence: TGTGCCAGCAGTTCTATAGCGGGAGGGATGAGTGAGCAGTTCTTC.

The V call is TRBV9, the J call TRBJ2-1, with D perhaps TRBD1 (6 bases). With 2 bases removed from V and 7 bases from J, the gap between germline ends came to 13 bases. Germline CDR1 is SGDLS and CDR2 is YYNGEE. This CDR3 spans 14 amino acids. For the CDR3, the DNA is TGTGCCAGCAGCGTTGGGGGACAAGTGAATGAGCAGTTCTTC. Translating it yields CASSVGGQVNEQFF.

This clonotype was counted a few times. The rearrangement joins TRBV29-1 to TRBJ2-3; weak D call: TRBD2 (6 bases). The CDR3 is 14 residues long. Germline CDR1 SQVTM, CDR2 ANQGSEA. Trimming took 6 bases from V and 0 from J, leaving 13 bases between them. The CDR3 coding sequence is TGCAGCGTAGGGGTTGGGACTAGCACAGATACGCAGTATTTT. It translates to CSVGVGTSTDTQYF.

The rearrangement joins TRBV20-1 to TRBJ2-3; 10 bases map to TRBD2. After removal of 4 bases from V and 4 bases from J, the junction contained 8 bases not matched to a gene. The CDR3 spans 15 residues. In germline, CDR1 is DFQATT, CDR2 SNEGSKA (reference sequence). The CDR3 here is CSAIHPSGRADTQYF. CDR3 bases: TGCAGTGCTATCCATCCTAGCGGGAGAGCAGATACGCAGTATTTT.

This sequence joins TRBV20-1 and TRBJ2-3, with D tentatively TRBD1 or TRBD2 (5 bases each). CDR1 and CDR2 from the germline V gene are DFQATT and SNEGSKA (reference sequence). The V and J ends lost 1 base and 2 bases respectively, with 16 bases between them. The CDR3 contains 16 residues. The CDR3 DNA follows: TGCAGTGCTAGAGGCGACAGAGCGGAGTCCACAGATACGCAGTATTTT. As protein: CSARGDRAESTDTQYF.

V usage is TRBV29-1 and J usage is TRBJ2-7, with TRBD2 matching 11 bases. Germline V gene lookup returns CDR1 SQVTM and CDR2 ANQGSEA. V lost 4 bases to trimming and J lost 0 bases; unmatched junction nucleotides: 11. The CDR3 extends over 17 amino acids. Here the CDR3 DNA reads TGCAGCGTTGTCGCCCCGAGACTAGCGGGGAGCTCCTACGAGCAGTACTTC. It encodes CSVVAPRLAGSSYEQYF.

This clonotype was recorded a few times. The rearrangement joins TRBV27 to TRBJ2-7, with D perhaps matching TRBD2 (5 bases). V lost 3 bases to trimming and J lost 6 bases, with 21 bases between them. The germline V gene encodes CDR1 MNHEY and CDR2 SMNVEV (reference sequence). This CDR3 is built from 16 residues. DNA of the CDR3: TGTGCCAGCAGTTTTTCCTCGGGATCGAACGTGGGCGAGCAGTACTTC. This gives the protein CASSFSSGSNVGEQYF.

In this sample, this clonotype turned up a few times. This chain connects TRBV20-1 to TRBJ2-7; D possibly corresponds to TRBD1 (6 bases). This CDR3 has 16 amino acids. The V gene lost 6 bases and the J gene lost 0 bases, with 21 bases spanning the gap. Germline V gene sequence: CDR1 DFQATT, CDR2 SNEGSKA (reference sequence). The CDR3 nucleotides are TGCAGTGCCTCCGTTACAGGCCAGGGGAGCTCCTACGAGCAGTACTTC. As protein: CSASVTGQGSSYEQYF.

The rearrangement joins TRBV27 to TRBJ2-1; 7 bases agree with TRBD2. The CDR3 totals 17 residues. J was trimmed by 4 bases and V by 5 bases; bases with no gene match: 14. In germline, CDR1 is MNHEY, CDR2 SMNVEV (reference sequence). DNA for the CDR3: TGTGCCAGCAGTCCCGGTGTGGGGGGGATACAGTACAATGAGCAGTTCTTC. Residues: CASSPGVGGIQYNEQFF.

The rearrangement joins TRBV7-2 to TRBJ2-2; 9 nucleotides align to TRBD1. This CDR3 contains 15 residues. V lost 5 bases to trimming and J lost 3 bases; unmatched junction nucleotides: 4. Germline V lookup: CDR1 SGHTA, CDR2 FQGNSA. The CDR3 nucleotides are TGTGCCAGCAGCCCCCGGACAGGGGACACCGGGGAGCTGTTTTTT. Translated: CASSPRTGDTGELFF. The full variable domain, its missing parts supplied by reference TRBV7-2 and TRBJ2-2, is GAGVSQSPSNKVTEKGKDVELRCDPISGHTALYWYRQSLGQGLEFLIYFQGNSAPDKSGLPSDRFSAERTGGSVSTLTIQRTQQEDSAVYLCASSPRTGDTGELFFGEGSRLTVL.